Following are 5 T cell receptor beta chains from one sample sequenced in a study of glioma-infiltrating T cells (dated by TCRdb to the mid-2010s). Sequencing instrument: Illumina MiSeq. TCR alpha and beta CDR3 regions were amplified with the iRepertoire nested amplicon-rescue multiplex PCR (arm-PCR) platform from RNA. TCRdb ran its own pipeline on the public reads, namely fastp trimming at Q25 and MiXCR clone calling, and kept in-frame beta chains. Each CDR3 protein gets just one entry, which takes the most common genes and DNA from the rows behind it. Across this sample there are 150,000 to 200,000 distinct CDR3 sequences, with approximately 30% seen only once. 20% to 25% of the sample is in the top ten clones. Source material: glioma tissue, nonneoplastic brain tissue, or PBMCs (not recorded which). The origin of the receptors is a human donor with low-grade glioma or glioblastoma, undergoing nonglioma brain surgery, or in good health (not recorded which).

Regarding this clonotype: A much larger clone lies a single base off, so this may be a read error. This chain joins TRBV7-9 and TRBJ2-1, with TRBD2 matching 11 bases. The CDR3 covers 15 residues. Looked up from germline, CDR1 is SEHNR and CDR2 is FQNEAQ (reference sequence). DNA of the CDR3: TGTGCCAGCAGCTCAACTAGCGGGAGTTACAATGGGCAGTTCTTC. Translation gives CASSSTSGSYNGQFF.

This clonotype was recorded many times. This chain connects TRBV7-2 to TRBJ2-4, with 8 positions matching TRBD1. The germline gives CDR1 SGHTA, CDR2 FQGNSA. Trimming removed 8 bases from V and 8 bases from J; junction bases left unmatched: 8. This CDR3 has 13 amino acids. The CDR3 sequence is CASQWTGTDIQYF. Written as DNA, the CDR3 is TGTGCCAGCCAATGGACAGGGACGGACATTCAGTACTTC.

This clonotype was detected only a few times. J is TRBJ1-2 and V is TRBV5-6, with D tentatively TRBD1 (5 bases). The CDR3 has 12 residues. The germline V gene has CDR1 SGHDT and CDR2 YYEEEE. The germline V and J ends were trimmed by 4 bases and 11 bases, with 15 bases remaining between them. Here the CDR3 reads CASSQPGTPYTF. The CDR3 region has the DNA TGTGCCAGCAGCCAACCCGGGACTCCGTACACCTTC.

Ten or more counts support this clonotype. The V call is TRBV20-1, the J call TRBJ2-3; 9 nucleotides line up with TRBD2. The CDR3 totals 16 residues. Per the germline V gene, CDR1 is DFQATT and CDR2 is SNEGSKA (reference sequence). The trim removed 5 bases at V and 4 bases at J, leaving 13 bases unmatched. The CDR3, as DNA: TGCAGTGCTCCCCCCGCCGGCGGGAGGGGCGCAGATACGCAGTATTTT. It is translated as CSAPPAGGRGADTQYF.

In regard to this clonotype: One end of the junction is discordant with germline, which a read error may explain. The V gene is TRBV28, the J gene TRBJ2-5; D ambiguous. CDR3 length: 12 residues. CDR1 is MDHEN and CDR2 is SYDVKM in the germline V gene. The CDR3 DNA reads as TGTGCCAGCAAGGTGGGCCGAGAGACCAAGTACTTC. It codes for CASKVGRETKYF.